Following are 9 T cell receptor beta chains from one sample sequenced in a study of blood T cell repertoires in COVID-19. Method: immunoSEQ multiplex PCR; TCRdb's copy keeps in-frame clones and lacks some. Seen here are over 250,000 clones, about 90% observed once, and the top ten hold 10%. The specimen sequenced was peripheral blood. The receptors here all came from a woman in her sixties or seventies with COVID-19, enrolled during active disease.

V usage is TRBV11-2 and J usage is TRBJ2-4; D possibly corresponds to TRBD2 (5 bases). The germline V and J ends were trimmed by 5 bases and 6 bases, with 23 bases remaining between them. The CDR3 runs to 17 residues. Germline lookup yields CDR1 SGHAT and CDR2 FQNNGV. Here the CDR3 DNA reads TGTGCCAGCAGCCCTGGCTGGCAACGAAGCCGGGGAAACATTCAGTACTTC. This codes for CASSPGWQRSRGNIQYF.

The chain is built from TRBV6-2 or TRBV6-3 and TRBJ1-5, with D hard to call. The V end was cut by 2 bases, the J end by 4 bases, with 9 bases between. CDR1 is MNHEY and CDR2 is SVGEGT in the germline V gene. The length of the CDR3 is 14 residues. CDR3 residues: CASSYTRWNQPQHF. DNA of the CDR3: TGTGCCAGCAGTTACACCAGGTGGAATCAGCCCCAGCATTTT.

The chain has TRBV29-1 and TRBJ2-7; D unresolved. The V end lost 4 bases, the J end lost 2 bases, and 12 bases lay between the germline ends. The CDR3 spans 13 residues. CDR1 is SQVTM and CDR2 is ANQGSEA in the germline V gene. CDR3 sequence (DNA): TGCAGCGTTGCCTTGGGCGACCCCTACGAGCAGTACTTC. Amino acids: CSVALGDPYEQYF.

The chain employs TRBV14 and TRBJ1-5, with 10 bases identical to TRBD1. The CDR3 length is 16 residues. Germline values: CDR1 SGHDN, CDR2 FVKESK. J was trimmed by 3 bases and V by 2 bases; bases with no gene match: 4. The DNA for the CDR3 is TGTGCCAGCAGCCAACCGGGACAGGGGAACAATCAGCCCCAGCATTTT. Translating gives CASSQPGQGNNQPQHF. The whole variable domain, filled in from reference TRBV14 and TRBJ1-5, reads EAGVTQFPSHSVIEKGQTVTLRCDPISGHDNLYWYRRVMGKEIKFLLHFVKESKQDESGMPNNRFLAERTGGTYSTLKVQPAELEDSGVYFCASSQPGQGNNQPQHFGDGTRLSIL.

The rearrangement uses TRBV7-9 and TRBJ2-7, with TRBD2 as a possible D gene (5 bases). The CDR3 loop spans 15 amino acids. Trimming pared 9 bases from V and 1 base from J, leaving 19 bases between. Germline assignment: CDR1 SEHNR and CDR2 FQNEAQ (reference sequence). CDR3 coding DNA: TGTGCCAGTATTCCTGAGGGTAGGCCTTCCTACGAGCAGTACTTC. Protein: CASIPEGRPSYEQYF. The whole variable domain, filled in from reference TRBV7-9 and TRBJ2-7, reads DTGVSQNPRHKITKRGQNVTFRCDPISEHNRLYWYRQTLGQGPEFLTYFQNEAQLEKSRLLSDRFSAERPKGSFSTLEIQRTEQGDSAMYLCASIPEGRPSYEQYFGPGTRLTVT.

The chain uses TRBV4-1 and TRBJ1-3, with D maybe TRBD1 (5 bases). Germline loops: CDR1 MGHRA, CDR2 YSYEKL. V was clipped by 1 base and J by 1 base, with 14 bases between them. The CDR3 covers 17 residues. CDR3 sequence reads: CASSQAGGVRSGNTIYF. The CDR3 DNA follows: TGCGCCAGCAGCCAAGCGGGGGGGGTGAGGTCTGGAAACACCATATATTTT.

The chain links TRBV30 to TRBJ2-5, with no clear D. Trimming cost V 3 bases and J 4 bases, with 12 bases left between them. In germline, CDR1 is GTSNPN, CDR2 SVGIG (reference sequence). The CDR3 spans 13 residues. CDR3: CAWRGVWAETQYF. CDR3 coding DNA: TGTGCCTGGAGAGGTGTTTGGGCAGAGACCCAGTACTTC.

The chain has TRBV25-1 and TRBJ1-1; TRBD1 is a possible D gene (6 bases). V was trimmed by 4 bases and J by 5 bases, leaving 11 bases between them. The germline gives CDR1 MGHDK, CDR2 SYGVNS. The CDR3 covers 13 residues. As DNA, the CDR3 is TGTGCCAGCAGTGTCTGGGGGCCGACTGAAGCTTTCTTT. This encodes CASSVWGPTEAFF.

The V call is TRBV15, the J call TRBJ2-3; D might be TRBD2 (7 bases). V was shortened by 8 bases and J by 1 base, with 10 bases between the two germline ends. Germline-derived CDR1 and CDR2 are LNHNV and YYDKDF (reference sequence). The CDR3 runs to 13 residues. The CDR3 loop is CATRGAGTDTQYF. In DNA, the CDR3 is TGTGCCACCCGGGGGGCGGGCACAGATACGCAGTATTTT. Full variable domain (missing parts from reference TRBV15 and TRBJ2-3): DAMVIQNPRYQVTQFGKPVTLSCSQTLNHNVMYWYQQKSSQAPKLLFHYYDKDFNNEADTPDNFQSRRPNTSFCFLDIRSPGLGDTAMYLCATRGAGTDTQYFGPGTRLTVL.